The source of this T cell receptor (beta chain) is a study of T-cell reconstitution after alpha-beta-depleted transplantation in children. General study results and limits: It was surviving recipient T cells and thymic progenitors that gave some patients high TCRbeta diversity at day 60. From newly produced T cells came most of the T-cell counts and diversity one year after transplant. Alpha-beta T cells about two months after transplant reportedly derived from several hundred expanded graft clones.

It was with unique molecular identifiers that the TCRbeta library was prepared. TCRdb reanalysed the PCR reads using MiXCR and keeps one entry per CDR3 protein. This table holds over 45,000 distinct CDR3 sequences, about 5.7% found once. With regard to this clonotype: No antigen is known for it.

Trimming shortened V by 3 bases and J by 0 bases, and 10 bases separated the two germline ends. CDR1 and CDR2 from the germline V gene are SGDLS and YYNGEE. The CDR3 loop spans 15 amino acids. The receptor was derived from a female patient aged 2-10 years who had a stem cell transplant for aplastic anemia, so the T cells may come from the graft donor. The chain has TRBV9 and TRBJ2-1, with D tentatively TRBD2 (5 bases). The sequences come from PBMCs, mostly from graft donor cells, collected 60 days after TCRalphabeta/CD19-depleted stem cell transplant. The CDR3 is CASSAGSSSYNEQFF. Here the CDR3 DNA reads TGTGCCAGCAGCGCGGGGTCAAGCTCCTACAATGAGCAGTTCTTC. The variable domain in full, with the rest retrieved from reference TRBV9 and TRBJ2-1, is DSGVTQTPKHLITATGQRVTLRCSPRSGDLSVYWYQQSLDQGLQFLIQYYNGEERAKGNILERFSAQQFPDLHSELNLSSLELGDSALYFCASSAGSSSYNEQFFGPGTRLTVL.